One sample yielded the 17 T cell receptor beta chains listed below, sequenced in a study of blood T cell repertoires in COVID-19. TCRdb keeps only in-frame clones here, not all; method: immunoSEQ multiplex PCR. Found here are about 320,000 clones, over 80% of them singletons; the top ten hold 5% to 6%. The sample taken for sequencing was PBMCs or T cells enriched from blood (not recorded which). These receptors were obtained from a man aged 25 to 40 who had recovered from COVID-19.

The chain links TRBV6-2 or TRBV6-3 to TRBJ2-2; D possibly corresponds to TRBD2 (5 bases). V was pared by 2 bases and J by 3 bases, with 7 bases between. The CDR3 is made up of 14 amino acids. Germline assignment: CDR1 MNHEY and CDR2 SVGEGT. CDR3 sequence (DNA): TGTGCCAGCAGTTACGGGGAGTACACCGGGGAGCTGTTTTTT. It codes for CASSYGEYTGELFF.

The chain carries TRBV19 and TRBJ2-7, with 7 bases matching TRBD1. The ends lost 4 bases at V and 5 bases at J; junction bases unmatched: 2. This CDR3 is built from 12 residues. Germline CDR1 is LNHDA and CDR2 is SQIVND (reference sequence). CDR3 coding DNA: TGTGCCAGTAGTACGACAGGGAACGAGCAGTACTTC. This encodes CASSTTGNEQYF.

V and J are TRBV3-1 (or the pseudogene TRBV3-2) and TRBJ1-6; D may be TRBD1 (6 bases). The CDR3 contains 14 residues. From germline, CDR1 is LGHDT and CDR2 YNNKEL (reference sequence). V lost 4 bases, J lost 6 bases, and 10 bases lay in between. The CDR3, as DNA: TGTGCCAGCAGCCGTACAGGGTTTAATTCACCCCTCCACTTT. Translation gives CASSRTGFNSPLHF.

This chain connects TRBV28 to TRBJ1-2; D gene ambiguous. This CDR3 comprises 11 residues. The V and J ends lost 2 bases and 7 bases respectively, with 5 bases between them. Germline lookup yields CDR1 MDHEN and CDR2 SYDVKM. The CDR3 bases are TGTGCCAGCAGTTTAGAGGGTGGCTACACCTTC. Its protein is CASSLEGGYTF.

J is TRBJ2-3 and V is TRBV24-1, with TRBD1 as a possible D gene (6 bases). CDR1 is KGHDR and CDR2 is SFDVKD in the germline V gene. There are 14 residues in the CDR3. V was clipped by 3 bases and J by 6 bases, with 12 bases between them. The CDR3 region is CATSDRFTGDTQYF. In DNA, the CDR3 is TGTGCCACCAGTGATCGATTCACAGGGGATACGCAGTATTTT.

The chain combines TRBV6-5 with TRBJ1-5; TRBD1 matches at 7 bases. Losses at the gene ends were 6 bases for V and 2 bases for J; bases not matched to a gene: 7. CDR3 length equals 15 residues. Looked up from germline, CDR1 is MNHEY and CDR2 is SVGAGI. CDR3 nucleotide sequence: TGTGCCAGCAGGAAGAATCAGGGGGGCAATCAGCCCCAGCATTTT. It yields the protein CASRKNQGGNQPQHF.

The rearrangement uses TRBV24-1 and TRBJ2-3, with D perhaps TRBD2 (5 bases). The germline CDR1 and CDR2 sequences are KGHDR and SFDVKD. V was pared by 4 bases and J by 6 bases, with 19 bases between. There are 16 residues in the CDR3. This CDR3 is CATSDTTRGSSDTQYF. The DNA for the CDR3 is TGTGCCACCAGTGACACCACACGCGGGTCATCGGATACGCAGTATTTT.

The V gene is TRBV7-9, the J gene TRBJ2-2, with 9 bases fitting TRBD1. Germline lookup yields CDR1 SEHNR and CDR2 FQNEAQ (reference sequence). The CDR3 has 15 amino acids. V was pared by 5 bases and J by 5 bases, with 6 bases of the junction left unmatched. The CDR3 DNA sequence: TGTGCCAGCAGCCTGGGGACAGGGATTACCGGGGAGCTGTTTTTT. Amino acids: CASSLGTGITGELFF.

The CDR3 DNA reads as TGCGCCAGCAGCCAAGATCTAAGAGTGGCAGGGGCTGGAAACACCATATATTTT. The encoded protein is CASSQDLRVAGAGNTIYF. The chain uses TRBV4-1 and TRBJ1-3, with a tentative D call TRBD1 (6 bases). The CDR3 loop spans 18 amino acids. Trimming removed 0 bases from V and 2 bases from J, with 17 bases in between. CDR1 is MGHRA, CDR2 YSYEKL, per germline.

Worth noting for this clone: Additional DNA sequences in this sample encode the identical CDR3. V usage is TRBV9 and J usage is TRBJ1-1, with TRBD1 matching 8 bases. The CDR3 extends over 13 amino acids. V lost 4 bases and J lost 3; bases outside the gene matches: 2. Germline V gene lookup returns CDR1 SGDLS and CDR2 YYNGEE. The CDR3 DNA follows: TGTGCCAGCAGCCCGGACAGGGACACTGAAGCTTTCTTT. Its protein product is CASSPDRDTEAFF.

This clone showed up just once. This sample includes further DNA sequences coding for the same CDR3. The chain joins TRBV5-1 to TRBJ2-7, with 11 bases lining up with TRBD2. Unmatched junction bases numbered 3, after V lost 4 bases and J lost 0 bases. CDR1 is SGHRS, CDR2 YFSETQ, per germline. The CDR3 has 15 residues. Written as DNA, the CDR3 is TGCGCCAGCAGCCCTAGCGGGGGGAGCTCCTACGAGCAGTACTTC. It translates to CASSPSGGSSYEQYF. Together with reference TRBV5-1 and TRBJ2-7, the CDR3 gives the full variable domain: KAGVTQTPRYLIKTRGQQVTLSCSPISGHRSVSWYQQTPGQGLQFLFEYFSETQRNKGNFPGRFSGRQFSNSRSEMNVSTLELGDSALYLCASSPSGGSSYEQYFGPGTRLTVT.

As for this clone: Other nucleotide sequences in the sample specify the same CDR3. The chain recombines TRBV5-1 with TRBJ1-6; 8 bases are a match to TRBD1. The CDR3 is made up of 14 amino acids. Looked up from germline, CDR1 is SGHRS and CDR2 is YFSETQ. The junction had 5 bases not matched to a gene; V was cut back by 5 bases and J by 7 bases. This CDR3 reads CASSRDRGNSPLHF. The CDR3 nucleotides read TGCGCCAGCAGTCGAGACAGGGGAAATTCACCCCTCCACTTT. The whole variable domain, filled in from reference TRBV5-1 and TRBJ1-6, reads KAGVTQTPRYLIKTRGQQVTLSCSPISGHRSVSWYQQTPGQGLQFLFEYFSETQRNKGNFPGRFSGRQFSNSRSEMNVSTLELGDSALYLCASSRDRGNSPLHFGNGTRLTVT.

The V call is TRBV28, the J call TRBJ2-2, with 10 bases aligning to TRBD1. Germline-derived CDR1 and CDR2 are MDHEN and SYDVKM. V was clipped by 3 bases and J by 6 bases; unmatched bases: 10. The CDR3 runs to 17 residues. The CDR3 nucleotides are TGTGCCAGCAGTTTTTTTATTGGACAGGGGGGTTCCGGGGAGCTGTTTTTT. It codes for CASSFFIGQGGSGELFF.

This CDR3 is CASSLGQGVDTGELFF. Written as DNA, the CDR3 is TGTGCCAGCAGCCTGGGACAGGGGGTGGACACCGGGGAGCTGTTTTTT. This chain connects TRBV7-9 to TRBJ2-2, with 11 positions matching TRBD1. The V gene end was trimmed by 5 bases and the J gene end by 3 bases; junction bases not matched to a gene: 5. Looked up from germline, CDR1 is SEHNR and CDR2 is FQNEAQ (reference sequence). This CDR3 contains 16 residues.

CDR3 nucleotides: TGCGCCAGCAGCTTGAATGTTGGGCAGGGCTACGAGCAGTACTTC. Translation: CASSLNVGQGYEQYF. V and J are TRBV5-1 and TRBJ2-7; TRBD1 might be the D (5 bases). Germline CDR1 and CDR2: SGHRS and YFSETQ. Trimming removed 1 base at V and 3 bases at J, with 14 bases between. CDR3 size: 15 residues.

This chain uses TRBV9 with TRBJ2-2, with D possibly TRBD1 on 6 matching bases. The V gene's germline CDR1 is SGDLS and CDR2 YYNGEE. V shed 4 bases and J shed 4 bases, with 14 bases lying between them. The CDR3 consists of 15 residues. The CDR3 sequence: CASSFGTRGTGELFF. The DNA of the CDR3 is TGTGCCAGCAGCTTCGGGACAAGAGGCACCGGGGAGCTGTTTTTT.

The rearrangement links TRBV5-1 to TRBJ1-5; perhaps TRBD1 as D (6 bases). The CDR3 runs to 17 residues. Germline CDR1 SGHRS, CDR2 YFSETQ. The germline V and J ends were trimmed by 3 bases and 4 bases, with 20 bases remaining between them. This chain's CDR3 is CASSWGLQGNGNQPQHF. CDR3 DNA sequence: TGCGCCAGCAGCTGGGGGTTGCAGGGGAATGGTAATCAGCCCCAGCATTTT.